Here is one T cell receptor beta chain with its context. Its antigen is unidentified. Generated by immunoSEQ multiplex PCR, the TCRdb table keeps only in-frame clones and is missing some. The sample holds roughly 250,000 clones, approximately 86% seen once. The data stem from a study of cytomegalovirus exposure and HLA in healthy donors. Study-wide points: Cytomegalovirus-associated status was assigned to about 160 TCR beta chains. A few chains tied to CMV proved CMV antigen-specific in vitro.

Germline CDR1 SEHNR, CDR2 FQNEAQ (reference sequence). This CDR3 region has 15 residues. The ends were cut back, 2 bases at V and 4 bases at J, with 14 bases in the middle. Sequences were obtained from PBMCs. This chain links TRBV7-9 with TRBJ2-5; D is unresolved. This TCR derives from a woman under 40 in good health and CMV-seropositive. CDR3 sequence: CASSLSGTVGETQYF. CDR3 coding DNA: TGTGCCAGCAGCTTATCGGGTACGGTCGGAGAGACCCAGTACTTC.